Listed here is a single T cell receptor (beta chain). The CDR3 extends over 12 amino acids. Germline V gene lookup returns CDR1 LGHDT and CDR2 YNNKEL (reference sequence). The V end was cut by 3 bases, the J end by 3 bases, with 6 bases between. Clones were read by immunoSEQ multiplex PCR, and TCRdb kept only the in-frame ones, dropping some. The table records about 110,000 clones, over 80% of them present only once. This sample was included in a study of T cell responses to AZD1222 COVID-19 vaccine. The rearrangement joins TRBV3-1 (or the pseudogene TRBV3-2) to TRBJ2-7; D is undetermined. The TCR sequence derives from an adult who received the AZD1222 COVID-19 vaccine. The sample consisted of peripheral blood, taken 28 days after the second AZD1222 dose. In nucleotides, the CDR3 is TGTGCCAGCAGCCAGACGGGCTACGAGCAGTACTTC. Translation: CASSQTGYEQYF.